The 10 T cell receptor beta chains given below trace back to one sample, sequenced in a study of shared clonotypes between healthy human individuals. Repertoires were generated with immunoSEQ multiplex PCR, while TCRdb's copy carries only in-frame clones and drops some. The sample has 90,000 to 150,000 clones; about 71% are singletons. Sequenced sample: memory CD8+ T cells sorted from blood. Subset specified: CD45RO+ cells pooled with CCR7-negative TemRA cells. Every receptor here comes from a woman aged 25 to 39 in good health.

V usage is TRBV5-5 and J usage is TRBJ1-1; D possibly corresponds to TRBD1 (5 bases). This CDR3 comprises 14 residues. V dropped 4 bases and J dropped 5 bases, with 15 bases sitting between them. Germline V CDR1 and CDR2: SGHKS, YYEKEE (reference sequence). The chain's CDR3 is CASSRPGGRTEAFF. In DNA form, the CDR3 reads TGTGCCAGCAGCCGTCCTGGGGGTCGAACTGAAGCTTTCTTT. Full variable domain (outside the CDR3, taken from reference TRBV5-5 and TRBJ1-1): DAGVTQSPTHLIKTRGQQVTLRCSPISGHKSVSWYQQVLGQGPQFIFQYYEKEERGRGNFPDRFSARQFPNYSSELNVNALLLGDSALYLCASSRPGGRTEAFFGQGTRLTVV.

This clone appeared a few times. V is TRBV4-2 and J is TRBJ2-4; 13 bases align to TRBD2. The CDR3 consists of 22 residues. Germline V gives CDR1 LGHNA, CDR2 YNFKEQ. Trimming cost V 1 base and J 6 bases; bases outside gene matches: 21. CDR3 amino acids: CASSQGSWTSGRGEGSGNIQYF. In nucleotides, the CDR3 is TGTGCCAGCAGCCAAGGTTCCTGGACTAGCGGGAGAGGGGAGGGATCGGGAAACATTCAGTACTTC.

V gene TRBV7-9 combines with J gene TRBJ2-1, with 9 bases matching TRBD2. Germline-derived CDR1 and CDR2 are SEHNR and FQNEAQ (reference sequence). The V and J ends lost 6 bases and 1 base, in that order; junction bases with no gene match: 7. The CDR3 extends over 16 amino acids. CDR3 region: CASRPLAGNSYNEQFF. In DNA, the CDR3 is TGTGCCAGCAGACCCCTAGCGGGAAATTCCTACAATGAGCAGTTCTTC.

This clone was recorded a few times. The chain recombines TRBV7-2 with TRBJ2-1; D remains ambiguous. The CDR3 runs to 13 residues. CDR1 and CDR2 from the germline V gene are SGHTA and FQGNSA. Trimming removed 5 bases at V and 5 bases at J, with 10 bases between. The CDR3 reads CASSAYNDNEQFF. The CDR3 coding sequence is TGTGCCAGCAGCGCCTATAATGACAATGAGCAGTTCTTC.

The V call is TRBV27, the J call TRBJ2-1; TRBD2 matches at 10 bases. J lost 1 base, V lost 5 bases, and 14 bases had no gene match. Germline V gives CDR1 MNHEY, CDR2 SMNVEV (reference sequence). This CDR3 has 19 amino acids. The CDR3 protein is CASSQLAGALPLSYNEQFF. Written as DNA, the CDR3 is TGTGCCAGCAGTCAGCTAGCGGGAGCCCTCCCTTTATCCTACAATGAGCAGTTCTTC.

This clone was seen a single time. The chain recombines TRBV5-1 with TRBJ1-2, with D possibly matching TRBD1 (5 bases). Germline V gene sequence: CDR1 SGHRS, CDR2 YFSETQ. The V end lost 0 bases, the J end lost 8 bases, and 17 bases lay between the germline ends. There are 15 residues in the CDR3. The chain's CDR3 is CASSLAGHPTWGYTF. The CDR3 bases are TGCGCCAGCAGCTTGGCCGGACACCCGACGTGGGGCTACACCTTC.

V usage is TRBV27 and J usage is TRBJ2-1; D may be TRBD1 (6 bases). CDR3 length: 16 amino acids. From germline, CDR1 is MNHEY and CDR2 SMNVEV (reference sequence). Trimming removed 1 base at V and 6 bases at J, with 16 bases between. The CDR3 loop is CASSLLQGGGSNEQFF. In DNA form, the CDR3 reads TGTGCCAGCAGTTTATTACAGGGTGGGGGATCCAATGAGCAGTTCTTC.

Many counts were recorded for this clone. The chain has TRBV6-4 and TRBJ2-1, with TRBD1 identical over 7 bases. Looked up from germline, CDR1 is MRHNA and CDR2 is SNTAGT. There are 13 residues in the CDR3. After removal of 2 bases from V and 6 bases from J, the junction contained 1 base not matched to a gene. DNA of the CDR3: TGTGCCAGCAGTGACAGGGACAGCAATGAGCAGTTCTTC. It encodes CASSDRDSNEQFF.

The chain couples TRBV4-1 to TRBJ2-7; D is ambiguous. This CDR3 has 16 amino acids. V shed 5 bases and J shed 1 base, with 18 bases lying between them. In germline, CDR1 is MGHRA, CDR2 YSYEKL. CDR3 region: CASSFNPRVESYEQYF. For the CDR3, the DNA is TGCGCCAGCAGCTTTAACCCTAGGGTCGAATCCTACGAGCAGTACTTC.

This clone has only one observation. This sequence joins TRBV6-5 and TRBJ1-2; weak D call: TRBD1 (5 bases). The CDR3 totals 15 residues. From germline, CDR1 is MNHEY and CDR2 SVGAGI. The V and J ends lost 7 bases and 4 bases respectively, with 19 bases between them. CDR3 in amino acids: CASTQGVERSYGYTF. The DNA for the CDR3 is TGTGCCAGCACCCAGGGAGTAGAGAGGTCCTATGGCTACACCTTC.